This entry is about one T cell receptor beta chain. The data stem from a study of blood T cell repertoires in COVID-19. Study context: There were acute and convalescent COVID-19 samples, and they came from the United States, Italy and Spain.

In the source study's methods: Reference gene primer amplification gave nucleated cell count estimates. Libraries were prepared by immunoSEQ multiplex PCR; TCRdb keeps only in-frame clonotypes and omits some of them. V and J calls and clone size are copied from that table; D and trimming were computed from the DNA. The sample includes approximately 250,000 clones, approximately 90% of them seen just once. The CDR3 is 13 residues long. With 0 bases removed from V and 6 bases from J, the gap between germline ends came to 8 bases. The sequence derives from a man between 25 and 39 years old who had recovered from COVID-19. The rearrangement joins TRBV12-3 or TRBV12-4 to TRBJ1-2; D is uncertain. Specimen: peripheral blood. The CDR3 DNA sequence: TGTGCCAGCAGTTTAGCGGCTTATGATGGCTACACCTTC. Its protein is CASSLAAYDGYTF.